What follows describes a single TCR beta chain. This sample is drawn from a study of cytomegalovirus exposure and HLA in healthy donors. Sequencing was performed with immunoSEQ multiplex PCR; in TCRdb, only in-frame clones are kept and a portion is missing. This table has fewer than 200,000 clones, more than 80% appearing once. The CDR3 has 16 amino acids. Germline values: CDR1 MNHEY, CDR2 SMNVEV (reference sequence). V was shortened by 0 bases and J by 4 bases, with 16 bases between the two germline ends. Material: PBMCs. This chain links TRBV27 with TRBJ2-7; TRBD1 is a possible D gene (6 bases). The sequence was collected from a woman in her late teens or twenties in good health and CMV-seropositive. The DNA of the CDR3 is TGTGCCAGCAGTTTATCGAACAGGGCGATGAAGTACGAGCAGTACTTC. It codes for CASSLSNRAMKYEQYF.